These T cell receptor beta chains were read from a single sample in a study of blood T cell repertoires in COVID-19. Generated by immunoSEQ multiplex PCR, the TCRdb table keeps only in-frame clones and is missing some. The profile shows some 230,000 clones, roughly 84% of them singletons. The source material was peripheral blood. The receptors derive from a woman under 40 who had recovered from COVID-19. Each CDR3 is given with its conserved first and last residue. The D gene is left open where the match is weak. Clone size is shown for a subset of rows, as once, few, many or a class of expanded clone.

.	TRBV6-6	.	TRBJ2-3	TGTGCCAGCAGTTACTCGACCCAAAGAGGAGATACGCAGTATTTT	CASSYSTQRGDTQYF
.	TRBV6-4	.	TRBJ1-1	TGTGCCGGTGGGGAACTAGAGGGGAACACTGAAGCTTTCTTT	CAGGELEGNTEAFF
TRBD1	TRBV5-1	.	TRBJ1-3	TGCGCCAGCAGCCCCACAGGGGCTGGAAACACCATATATTTT	CASSPTGAGNTIYF
.	TRBV3-1/TRBV3-2	.	TRBJ2-5	TGTGCCAGCAGCCAAGATCGAGAGACCCAGTACTTC	CASSQDRETQYF
.	TRBV10-3	once	TRBJ1-3	TGTGCCATCAGTGAGTTCGGGGAGGATGGAAACACCATATATTTT	CAISEFGEDGNTIYF
.	TRBV6-5	.	TRBJ2-7	TGTGCCAGCAGTTGGTCGTCTGAGTACGAGCAGTACTTC	CASSWSSEYEQYF
.	TRBV18	.	TRBJ2-7	TGTGCCAGCTCACCATTTTCTGAGGGTAGCTCCTACGAGCAGTACTTC	CASSPFSEGSSYEQYF
TRBD2	TRBV19	.	TRBJ2-1	TGTGCCAGTAGTATAGAGAGACTAGCGGGAGGTTTAAGCTCCTACAATGAGCAGTTCTTC	CASSIERLAGGLSSYNEQFF
TRBD2	TRBV19	.	TRBJ2-1	TGTGCCAGTAGTTCCTGGACTAGCGGGACCAATGAGCAGTTCTTC	CASSSWTSGTNEQFF
.	TRBV3-1/TRBV3-2	.	TRBJ1-5	TGTGCCAGCAGCCAAGATACAGTTAGCAATCAGCCCCAGCATTTT	CASSQDTVSNQPQHF
.	TRBV7-9	.	TRBJ1-2	TGTGCCAGCAGAAACTCCGGGACTGAGTATGGCTACACCTTC	CASRNSGTEYGYTF
.	TRBV9	.	TRBJ1-2	TGTGCCAGCAGCGCCCTCATGGGGCCTGTAGATGGCTACACCTTC	CASSALMGPVDGYTF
.	TRBV9	.	TRBJ1-5	TGTGCCAGCAGCGTGGGCGCAAATAGCAATCAGCCCCAGCATTTT	CASSVGANSNQPQHF
.	TRBV7-9	.	TRBJ1-6	TGTGCCAGCAGCCCCCCATTTAATTCACCCCTCCACTTT	CASSPPFNSPLHF
TRBD1	TRBV27	.	TRBJ2-7	TGTGCCAGCAAAGGGACAGGGGACCCCTACGAGCAGTACTTC	CASKGTGDPYEQYF
.	TRBV29-1	.	TRBJ1-2	TGCAGCGTTGCGAGGGCAACGGTGGCCTATGGCTACACCTTC	CSVARATVAYGYTF
.	TRBV10-3	.	TRBJ2-7	TGTGCCATCAGGCTACAGGGGACGGGGGACGAGCAGTACTTC	CAIRLQGTGDEQYF
.	TRBV5-1	.	TRBJ2-7	TGCGCCAGCAGTGGGGGGTTCGCTTCCTACGAGCAGTACTTC	CASSGGFASYEQYF
.	TRBV4-1	.	TRBJ2-7	TGCGCCAGCAGCCAAGATCTTTGGTCTGGCGGAAACTACGAGCAGTACTTC	CASSQDLWSGGNYEQYF
TRBD1	TRBV28	.	TRBJ1-1	TGTGCCAGCAGTTCGGGACAGAATGAAGCTTTCTTT	CASSSGQNEAFF
TRBD2	TRBV18	.	TRBJ2-5	TGTGCCAGCTCGCCCGGGACTAGCCTTATGGAGACCCAGTACTTC	CASSPGTSLMETQYF
.	TRBV19	few	TRBJ1-1	TGTGCCAGTAGTATAGGAGCAGGTACTGAAGCTTTCTTT	CASSIGAGTEAFF
.	TRBV2	.	TRBJ2-7	TGTGCCAGCAGCGGGTCCTACGAGCAGTACTTC	CASSGSYEQYF
TRBD2	TRBV14	.	TRBJ2-3	TGTGCCAGCAGCCAGGGACTAGCGGGAGGAAAAGGGGCAGATACGCAGTATTTT	CASSQGLAGGKGADTQYF
.	TRBV5-5	.	TRBJ1-2	TGTGCCAGCAGCTTGGTCGCGGTCGACGGCTACACCTTC	CASSLVAVDGYTF
TRBD1	TRBV7-3	.	TRBJ1-1	TGTGCCAGCAGCCCGACAGGGGGTGGCGAAGCTTTCTTT	CASSPTGGGEAFF
.	TRBV30	.	TRBJ2-7	TGTGCCTGGAGTCCTTTGGAGCGGCGGTTCTCCTACGAGCAGTACTTC	CAWSPLERRFSYEQYF
.	TRBV29-1	.	TRBJ1-1	TGCAGCGTTGAGGGGCGATTGAACACTGAAGCTTTCTTT	CSVEGRLNTEAFF
.	TRBV5-1	.	TRBJ2-7	TGCGCCAGCAGCTTGAGGGGTCGGGACGAGCAGTACTTC	CASSLRGRDEQYF
.	TRBV28	.	TRBJ1-2	TGTGCCAGCAGTTTGGCCGATTATGGCTACACCTTC	CASSLADYGYTF
.	TRBV7-9	.	TRBJ2-4	TGTGCCAGCAGCGCCTCTACGCTGAACATTCAGTACTTC	CASSASTLNIQYF
.	TRBV6-5	.	TRBJ2-1	TGTGCCAGCAGTATCGAACCGGGACTCCCAAATGAGCAGTTCTTC	CASSIEPGLPNEQFF
.	TRBV28	.	TRBJ1-6	TGTGCCAGCAGTTTCGCCGGGGCAGGGGATAATTCACCCCTCCACTTT	CASSFAGAGDNSPLHF
TRBD1	TRBV28	.	TRBJ1-2	TGTGCCAGCAGTTTTACGTTCTTGGGACAGGGGAACTATGGCTACACCTTC	CASSFTFLGQGNYGYTF
.	TRBV6-2/TRBV6-3	.	TRBJ2-7	TGTGCCAGCAGCCGACAGCTCGAGCAGTACTTC	CASSRQLEQYF